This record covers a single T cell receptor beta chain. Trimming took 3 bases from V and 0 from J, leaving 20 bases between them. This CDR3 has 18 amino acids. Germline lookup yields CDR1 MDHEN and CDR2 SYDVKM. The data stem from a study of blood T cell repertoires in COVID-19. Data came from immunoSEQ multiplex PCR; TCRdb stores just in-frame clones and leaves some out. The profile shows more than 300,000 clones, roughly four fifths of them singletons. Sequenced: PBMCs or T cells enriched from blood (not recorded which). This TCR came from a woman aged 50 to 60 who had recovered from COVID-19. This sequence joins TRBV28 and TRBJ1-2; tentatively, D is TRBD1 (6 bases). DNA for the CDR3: TGTGCCAGCAGTTTCCCTCAGACAGGATCCCTACCTAACTATGGCTACACCTTC. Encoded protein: CASSFPQTGSLPNYGYTF.